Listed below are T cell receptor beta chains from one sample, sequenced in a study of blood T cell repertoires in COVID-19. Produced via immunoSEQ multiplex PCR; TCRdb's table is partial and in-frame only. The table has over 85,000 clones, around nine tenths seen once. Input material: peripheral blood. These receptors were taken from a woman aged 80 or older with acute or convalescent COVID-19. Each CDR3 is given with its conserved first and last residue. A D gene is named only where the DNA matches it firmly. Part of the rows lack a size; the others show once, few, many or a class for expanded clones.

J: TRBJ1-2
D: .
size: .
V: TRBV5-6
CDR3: CASSASPGGYGYTF
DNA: TGTGCCAGCAGCGCCAGCCCGGGAGGCTATGGCTACACCTTC

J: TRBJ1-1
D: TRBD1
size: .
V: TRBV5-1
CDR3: CASGGQGDTEAFF
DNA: TGCGCCAGCGGGGGACAGGGTGACACTGAAGCTTTCTTT

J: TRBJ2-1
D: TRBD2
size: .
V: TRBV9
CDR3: CASSVLAGPTNEQFF
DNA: TGTGCCAGCAGCGTACTAGCGGGGCCCACAAATGAGCAGTTCTTC

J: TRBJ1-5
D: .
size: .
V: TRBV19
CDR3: CASHPGQSNNQPQHF
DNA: TGTGCCAGTCATCCCGGACAATCAAACAATCAGCCCCAGCATTTT

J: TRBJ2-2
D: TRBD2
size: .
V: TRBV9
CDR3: CASSVGLAGAPGELFF
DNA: TGTGCCAGCAGCGTAGGCCTAGCGGGGGCCCCCGGGGAGCTGTTTTTT

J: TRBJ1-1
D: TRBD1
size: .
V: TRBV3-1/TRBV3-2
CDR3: CASSQGDRPIIEAFF
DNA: TGTGCCAGCAGCCAAGGGGACAGGCCTATAATCGAAGCTTTCTTT

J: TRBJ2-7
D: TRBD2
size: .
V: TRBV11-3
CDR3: CASSLGWGGSSYEQYF
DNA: TGTGCCAGCAGCTTAGGTTGGGGGGGAAGCTCCTACGAGCAGTACTTC

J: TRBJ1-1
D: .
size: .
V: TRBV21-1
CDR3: CASSKEPLQGWVRTNTEAFF
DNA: TGTGCCAGCAGCAAAGAGCCTCTACAGGGATGGGTAAGAACGAACACTGAAGCTTTCTTT

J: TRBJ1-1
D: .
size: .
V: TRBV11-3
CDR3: CASSLEGGITEAFF
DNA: TGTGCCAGCAGCTTAGAGGGGGGAATCACTGAAGCTTTCTTT

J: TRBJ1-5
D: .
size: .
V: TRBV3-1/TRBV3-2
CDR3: CASSQVPAQGQPQHF
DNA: TGTGCCAGCAGCCAAGTACCGGCCCAGGGTCAGCCCCAGCATTTT

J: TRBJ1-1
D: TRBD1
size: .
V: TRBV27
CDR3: CASSPLHRGPEAFF
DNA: TGTGCCAGCAGTCCCCTCCACAGGGGGCCTGAAGCTTTCTTT

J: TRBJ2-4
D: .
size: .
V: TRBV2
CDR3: CASSEEGVPNIQYF
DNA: TGTGCCAGCAGTGAAGAGGGGGTGCCCAACATTCAGTACTTT

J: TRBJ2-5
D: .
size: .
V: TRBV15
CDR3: CATSRDWEEETQYF
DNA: TGTGCCACCAGCAGAGATTGGGAGGAAGAGACCCAGTACTTC

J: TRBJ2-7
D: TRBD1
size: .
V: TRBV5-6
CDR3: CASSSPDRGSYEQYF
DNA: TGTGCCAGCAGCTCTCCCGACAGGGGATCCTACGAGCAGTACTTC

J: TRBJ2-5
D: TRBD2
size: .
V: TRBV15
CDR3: CATSRPSSRGVQETQYF
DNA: TGTGCCACCAGCAGACCATCGAGCCGGGGGGTACAAGAGACCCAGTACTTC

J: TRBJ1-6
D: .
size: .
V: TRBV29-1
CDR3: CSVGDSHNSPLHF
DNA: TGCAGCGTTGGAGACAGTCATAATTCACCCCTCCACTTT

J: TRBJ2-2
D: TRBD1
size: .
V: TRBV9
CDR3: CASSPGTEEWLFF
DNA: TGTGCCAGCAGCCCCGGGACAGAAGAATGGCTGTTTTTT

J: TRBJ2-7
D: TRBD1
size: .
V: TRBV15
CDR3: CATSREGQGSEQYF
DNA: TGTGCCACCAGCAGAGAGGGACAGGGCTCCGAGCAGTACTTC

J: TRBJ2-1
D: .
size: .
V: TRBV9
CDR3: CASSVKPNTRNEQFF
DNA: TGTGCCAGCAGCGTAAAACCAAATACGAGGAATGAGCAGTTCTTC

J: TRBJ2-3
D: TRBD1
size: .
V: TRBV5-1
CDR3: CASSLAKGQVGVFTDTQYF
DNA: TGCGCCAGCAGCTTGGCCAAAGGACAGGTTGGGGTCTTCACAGATACGCAGTATTTT

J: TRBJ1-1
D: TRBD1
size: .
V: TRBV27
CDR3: CASRRPGQGARTEAFF
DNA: TGTGCCAGCAGGCGCCCTGGACAGGGGGCGCGAACTGAAGCTTTCTTT

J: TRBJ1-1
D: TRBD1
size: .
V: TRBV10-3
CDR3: CAISATGSAEAFF
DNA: TGTGCCATCAGTGCGACAGGGAGCGCTGAAGCTTTCTTT

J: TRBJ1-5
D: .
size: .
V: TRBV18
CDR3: CASSPLPDQPQHF
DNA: TGTGCCAGCTCACCACTTCCCGATCAGCCCCAGCATTTT

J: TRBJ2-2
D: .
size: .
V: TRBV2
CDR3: CASSEAAGLTGELFF
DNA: TGTGCCAGCAGTGAAGCAGCCGGACTTACCGGGGAGCTGTTTTTT

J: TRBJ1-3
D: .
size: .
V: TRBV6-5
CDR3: CASKVDDNANTIYF
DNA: TGTGCCAGCAAAGTAGACGACAACGCAAACACCATATATTTT

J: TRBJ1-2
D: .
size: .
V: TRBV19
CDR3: CASSIGPGNYGYTF
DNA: TGTGCCAGTAGTATAGGCCCCGGGAACTATGGCTACACCTTC

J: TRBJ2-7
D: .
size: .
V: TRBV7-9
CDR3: CASSLAMGGQSF
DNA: TGTGCCAGCAGCTTAGCGATGGGCGGGCAATCCTTC

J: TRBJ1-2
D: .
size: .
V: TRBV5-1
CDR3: CASSLGVQRGYTF
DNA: TGCGCCAGCAGCTTGGGGGTCCAGCGGGGCTACACCTTC

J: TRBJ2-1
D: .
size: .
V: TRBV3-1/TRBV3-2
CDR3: CASSQGLVSPFF
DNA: TGTGCCAGCAGCCAAGGTTTGGTCAGTCCGTTCTTC

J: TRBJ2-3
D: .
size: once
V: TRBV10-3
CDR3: CAMGGGNTDTQYF
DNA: TGTGCCATGGGCGGGGGCAACACAGATACGCAGTATTTT

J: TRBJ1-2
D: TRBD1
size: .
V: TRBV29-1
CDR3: CSAPSDRGALNYGYTF
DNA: TGCAGCGCCCCCTCGGACAGGGGCGCATTAAACTATGGCTACACCTTC

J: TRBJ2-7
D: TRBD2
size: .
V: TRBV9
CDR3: CASSVGEGLEQYF
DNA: TGTGCCAGCAGCGTAGGGGAGGGTCTCGAGCAGTACTTC

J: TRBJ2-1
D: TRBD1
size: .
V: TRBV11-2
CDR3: CASSSHRGRDEQFF
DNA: TGTGCCAGCAGCTCACACAGGGGAAGGGATGAGCAGTTCTTC

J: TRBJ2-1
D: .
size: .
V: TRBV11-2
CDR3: CASSLGSPGGIRFF
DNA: TGTGCCAGCAGCTTAGGTTCGCCTGGGGGGATCAGGTTCTTC

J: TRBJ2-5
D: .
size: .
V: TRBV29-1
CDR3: CSVDRGGETQYF
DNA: TGCAGCGTTGACAGGGGAGGGGAGACCCAGTACTTC

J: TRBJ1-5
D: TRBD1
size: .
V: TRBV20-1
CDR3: CSASETGGRGQPQHF
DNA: TGCAGTGCTAGTGAAACAGGGGGCCGCGGTCAGCCCCAGCATTTT

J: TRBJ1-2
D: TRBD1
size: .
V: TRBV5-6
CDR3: CASSLDRGRRGYTF
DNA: TGTGCCAGCAGCTTGGACAGGGGGCGGAGAGGCTACACCTTC

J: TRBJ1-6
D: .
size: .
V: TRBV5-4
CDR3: CASSLDVSSYNSPLHF
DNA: TGTGCCAGCAGCTTGGATGTTAGCTCCTATAATTCACCCCTCCACTTT

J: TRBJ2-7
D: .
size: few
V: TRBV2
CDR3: CASSVESGPTYEQYF
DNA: TGTGCCAGCAGTGTGGAAAGCGGACCGACCTACGAGCAGTACTTC

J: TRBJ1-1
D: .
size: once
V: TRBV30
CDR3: CAWSVGGRGAFF
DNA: TGTGCCTGGAGTGTAGGGGGAAGGGGAGCTTTCTTT

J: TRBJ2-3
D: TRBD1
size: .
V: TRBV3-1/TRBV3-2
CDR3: CASSQAAGTGSTDTQYF
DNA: TGTGCCAGCAGCCAAGCCGCCGGGACAGGGAGCACAGATACGCAGTATTTT

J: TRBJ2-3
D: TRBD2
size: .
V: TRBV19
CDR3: CASSRTSGADTQYF
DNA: TGTGCCAGTAGTAGGACTAGCGGGGCAGATACGCAGTATTTT

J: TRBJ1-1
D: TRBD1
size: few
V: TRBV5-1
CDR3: CASSLAGQGTGTEAFF
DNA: TGCGCCAGCAGCTTGGCGGGACAGGGGACGGGGACTGAAGCTTTCTTT

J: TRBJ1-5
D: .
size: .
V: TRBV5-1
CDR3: CASSLDGGNQPQHF
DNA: TGCGCCAGCAGCTTGGATGGAGGAAATCAGCCCCAGCATTTT

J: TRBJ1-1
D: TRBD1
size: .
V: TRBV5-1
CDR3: CASSLNPAGTDTEAFF
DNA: TGCGCCAGCAGCTTGAACCCCGCCGGGACAGACACTGAAGCTTTCTTT

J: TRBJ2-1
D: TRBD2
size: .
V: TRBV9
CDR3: CASSVAPGGSSEQFF
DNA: TGTGCCAGCAGCGTAGCTCCGGGGGGATCAAGTGAGCAGTTCTTC

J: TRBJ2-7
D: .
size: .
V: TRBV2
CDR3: CASSVQGTYEQYF
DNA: TGTGCCAGCAGTGTACAGGGAACCTACGAGCAGTACTTC

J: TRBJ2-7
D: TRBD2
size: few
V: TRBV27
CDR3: CASSLGGGSSYEQYF
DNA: TGTGCCAGCAGTTTGGGCGGGGGGAGCTCCTACGAGCAGTACTTC

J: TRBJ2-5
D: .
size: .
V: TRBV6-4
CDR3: CASSREIQETQYF
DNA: TGTGCCAGCAGTCGCGAGATCCAAGAGACCCAGTACTTC

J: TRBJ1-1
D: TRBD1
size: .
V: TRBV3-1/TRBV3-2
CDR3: CASSQGRDRGYTEAFF
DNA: TGTGCCAGCAGCCAAGGGAGGGACAGGGGGTACACTGAAGCTTTCTTT

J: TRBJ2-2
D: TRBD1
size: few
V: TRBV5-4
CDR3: CASSARTGRTGELFF
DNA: TGTGCCAGCAGCGCACGGACAGGGAGGACCGGGGAGCTGTTTTTT

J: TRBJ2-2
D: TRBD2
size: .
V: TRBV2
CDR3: CASSTPGGSYTGELFF
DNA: TGTGCCAGCAGCACCCCGGGGGGATCCTACACCGGGGAGCTGTTTTTT

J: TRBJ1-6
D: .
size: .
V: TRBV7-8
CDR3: CASSLGGAVYNSPLHF
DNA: TGTGCCAGCAGCTTAGGAGGTGCAGTTTATAATTCACCCCTCCACTTT

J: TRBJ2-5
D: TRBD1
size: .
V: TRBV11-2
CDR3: CASSVRRQGLAPETQYF
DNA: TGTGCCAGCAGCGTTAGAAGACAGGGGCTAGCTCCAGAGACCCAGTACTTC

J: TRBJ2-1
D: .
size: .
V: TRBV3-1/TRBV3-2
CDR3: CASSQGPSAEQFF
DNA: TGTGCCAGCAGCCAAGGCCCCTCAGCGGAGCAGTTCTTC

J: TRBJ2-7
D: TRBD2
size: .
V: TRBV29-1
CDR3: CSVAASGALSYEQYF
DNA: TGCAGCGTTGCCGCTAGCGGGGCCCTCTCCTACGAGCAGTACTTC

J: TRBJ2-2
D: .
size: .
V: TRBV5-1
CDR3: CASSVGGPTGELFF
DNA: TGCGCCAGCAGCGTCGGGGGGCCTACCGGGGAGCTGTTTTTT